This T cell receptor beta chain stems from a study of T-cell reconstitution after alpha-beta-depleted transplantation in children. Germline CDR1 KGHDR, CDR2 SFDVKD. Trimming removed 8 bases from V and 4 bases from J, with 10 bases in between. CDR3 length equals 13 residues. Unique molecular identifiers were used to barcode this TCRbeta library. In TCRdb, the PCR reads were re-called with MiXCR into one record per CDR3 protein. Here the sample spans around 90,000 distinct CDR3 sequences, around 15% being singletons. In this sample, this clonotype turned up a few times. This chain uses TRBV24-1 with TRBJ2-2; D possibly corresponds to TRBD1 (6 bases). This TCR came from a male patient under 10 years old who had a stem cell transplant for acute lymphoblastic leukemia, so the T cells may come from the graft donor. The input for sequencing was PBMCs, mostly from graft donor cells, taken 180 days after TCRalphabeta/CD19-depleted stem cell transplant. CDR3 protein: CATTGAGTGELFF. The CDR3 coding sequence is TGTGCCACCACAGGGGCGGGCACCGGGGAGCTGTTTTTT.